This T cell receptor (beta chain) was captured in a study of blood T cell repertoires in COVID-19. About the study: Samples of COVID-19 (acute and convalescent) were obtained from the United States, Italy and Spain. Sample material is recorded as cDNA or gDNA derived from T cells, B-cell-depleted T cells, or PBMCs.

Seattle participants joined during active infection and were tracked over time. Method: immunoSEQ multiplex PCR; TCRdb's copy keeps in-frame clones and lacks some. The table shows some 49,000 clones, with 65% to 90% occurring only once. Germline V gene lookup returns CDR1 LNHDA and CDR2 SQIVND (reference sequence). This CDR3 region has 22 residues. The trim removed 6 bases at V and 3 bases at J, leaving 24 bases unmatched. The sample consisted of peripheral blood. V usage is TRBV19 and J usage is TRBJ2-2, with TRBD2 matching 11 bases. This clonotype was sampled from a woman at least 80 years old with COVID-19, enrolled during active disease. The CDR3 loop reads CASRKDQGPSGRPRQHTGELFF. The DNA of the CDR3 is TGTGCCAGTAGGAAAGACCAGGGGCCTAGCGGGAGGCCCAGACAGCACACCGGGGAGCTGTTTTTT. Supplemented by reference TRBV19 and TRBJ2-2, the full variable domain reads DGGITQSPKYLFRKEGQNVTLSCEQNLNHDAMYWYRQDPGQGLRLIYYSQIVNDFQKGDIAEGYSVSREKKESFPLTVTSAQKNPTAFYLCASRKDQGPSGRPRQHTGELFFGEGSRLTVL.